The text below deals with one T cell receptor beta chain. The data are from a study of cytomegalovirus exposure and HLA in healthy donors. Study at large: Across 300 to 400 genotyped donors, 81% landed in the Caucasian-associated ancestry cluster.

Germline assignment: CDR1 WSHSY and CDR2 SAAADI. The length of the CDR3 is 17 residues. V was cut by 6 bases and J by 0 bases, with 18 bases left in between. The primer mix had 60 Vbeta and 13 Jbeta primers. Repertoires were generated with immunoSEQ multiplex PCR, while TCRdb's copy carries only in-frame clones and drops some. The sample records fewer than 85,000 clones, around 76% being singletons. Source material: PBMCs. This TCR came from a man aged 18 to 30 in good health and CMV-seropositive. The chain employs TRBV10-2 and TRBJ2-1; no reliable D call. CDR3 loop: CASRRSQRPSSYNEQFF. The DNA for the CDR3 is TGCGCCAGCAGACGCTCGCAGCGTCCTAGCTCCTACAATGAGCAGTTCTTC.